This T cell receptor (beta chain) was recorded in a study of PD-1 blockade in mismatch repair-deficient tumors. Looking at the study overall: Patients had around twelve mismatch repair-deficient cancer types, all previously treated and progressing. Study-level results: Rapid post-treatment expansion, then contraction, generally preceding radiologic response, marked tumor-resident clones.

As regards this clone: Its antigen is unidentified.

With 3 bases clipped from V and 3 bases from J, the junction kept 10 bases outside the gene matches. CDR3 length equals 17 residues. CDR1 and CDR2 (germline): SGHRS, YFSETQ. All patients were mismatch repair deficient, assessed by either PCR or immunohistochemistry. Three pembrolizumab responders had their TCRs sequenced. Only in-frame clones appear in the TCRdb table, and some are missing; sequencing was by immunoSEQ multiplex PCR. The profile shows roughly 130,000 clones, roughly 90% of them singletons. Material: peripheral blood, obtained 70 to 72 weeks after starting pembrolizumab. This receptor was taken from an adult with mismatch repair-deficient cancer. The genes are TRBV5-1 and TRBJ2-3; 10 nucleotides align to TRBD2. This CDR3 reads CASSSRLAGVVTDTQYF. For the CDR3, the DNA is TGCGCCAGCAGCTCCCGCCTAGCGGGAGTTGTTACAGATACGCAGTATTTT.